Listed here is a single T cell receptor beta chain. No antigen is known for it. Germline V gene lookup returns CDR1 SGHDT and CDR2 YYEEEE. The CDR3 spans 16 residues. These data are taken from a study of CXCR3-negative and CXCR3-positive naive CD8 T cells. The study, taken as a whole, reports: Memory cells showed distinct TRBV-TRBJ patterns, while the two naive subsets matched. More hydrophobic TRB CDR3s were found in CXCR3-positive naive cells than in CXCR3-negative naive cells.

Libraries were UMI-labeled 5' RACE TRB cDNA. TCRdb re-called the 5' RACE reads; one entry per CDR3 protein, DNA not given. Across around 130,000 distinct CDR3 sequences, the top ten clones capture under 0.75% of the sample. The receptor was derived from a human donor in good health. Some clones in this sample may be carry-over from other donors' samples. Sequencing was done on a sample of naive CXCR3+ CD8+ T cells from blood. Subset: CD45RO-CCR7+CD27+CD95- naive CD8+ T cells expressing CXCR3 (TNR3+). The V and J genes are TRBV5-6 and TRBJ2-3; the TRBD2 assignment by TCRdb is unverifiable without DNA. CDR3 residues: CASSSGLAATTDTQYF.